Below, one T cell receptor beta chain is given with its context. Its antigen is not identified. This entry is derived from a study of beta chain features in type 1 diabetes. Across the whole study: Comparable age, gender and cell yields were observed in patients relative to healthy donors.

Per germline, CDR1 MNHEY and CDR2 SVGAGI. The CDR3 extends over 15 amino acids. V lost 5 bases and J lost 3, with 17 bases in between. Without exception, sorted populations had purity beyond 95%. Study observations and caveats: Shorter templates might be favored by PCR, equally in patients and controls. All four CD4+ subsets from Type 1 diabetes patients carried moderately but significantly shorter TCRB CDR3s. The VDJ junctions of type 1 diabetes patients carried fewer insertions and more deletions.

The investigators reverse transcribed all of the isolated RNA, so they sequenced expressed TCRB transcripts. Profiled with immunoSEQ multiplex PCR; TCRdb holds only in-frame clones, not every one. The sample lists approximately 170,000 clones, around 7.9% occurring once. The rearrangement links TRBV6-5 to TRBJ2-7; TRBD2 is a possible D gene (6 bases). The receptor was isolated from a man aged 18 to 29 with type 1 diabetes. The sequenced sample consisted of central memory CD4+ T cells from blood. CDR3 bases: TGTGCCAGCAGTACCCGACTAGGCGGGAACTACGAGCAGTACTTC. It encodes CASSTRLGGNYEQYF.